Given below is one T cell receptor (beta chain) in context. The data are from a study of blood T cell repertoires in COVID-19. Study overall: The United States, Italy and Spain provided the acute and convalescent COVID-19 samples. PBMCs, B-cell-depleted T cells, or T cells provided the cDNA or gDNA that made up the material.

Seattle participants joined during active infection and were tracked over time. How the authors handled the data: Nucleated cell counts were estimated from reference gene primer amplification. Assay used: immunoSEQ multiplex PCR; TCRdb lists only in-frame clones, some missing. The DNA was the basis for D and trimming; V, J and clone size are from that table. Found here are 150,000 to 200,000 clones, roughly 80% of them singletons; the top ten hold about 14%. Per the germline V gene, CDR1 is KGHSH and CDR2 is LQKENI. This CDR3 is 15 amino acids long. The V end was cut by 5 bases, the J end by 4 bases, with 17 bases between.

The chain has TRBV18 and TRBJ1-1, with D possibly TRBD1 on 6 matching bases. This clonotype was obtained from a woman aged 65 to 85 with COVID-19, enrolled during active disease. What was sequenced was peripheral blood. The CDR3 loop reads CASSYEQGPGTEAFF. The CDR3 region has the DNA TGTGCCAGCTCATACGAACAGGGCCCTGGCACTGAAGCTTTCTTT.